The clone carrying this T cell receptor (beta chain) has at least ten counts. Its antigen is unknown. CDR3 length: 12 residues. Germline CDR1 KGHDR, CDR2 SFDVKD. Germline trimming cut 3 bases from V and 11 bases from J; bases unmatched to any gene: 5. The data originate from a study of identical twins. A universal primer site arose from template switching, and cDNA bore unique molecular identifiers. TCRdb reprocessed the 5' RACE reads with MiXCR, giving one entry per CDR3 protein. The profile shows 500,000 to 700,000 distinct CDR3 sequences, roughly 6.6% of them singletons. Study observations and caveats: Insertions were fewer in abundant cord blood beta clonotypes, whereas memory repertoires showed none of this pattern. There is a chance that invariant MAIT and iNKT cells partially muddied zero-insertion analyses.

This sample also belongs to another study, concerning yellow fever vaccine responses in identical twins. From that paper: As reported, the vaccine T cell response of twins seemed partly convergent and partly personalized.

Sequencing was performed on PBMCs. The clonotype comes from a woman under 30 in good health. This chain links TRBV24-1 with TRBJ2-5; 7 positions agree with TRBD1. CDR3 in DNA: TGTGCCACCAGTGATCCTGGGACAGTTCAGTACTTC. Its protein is CATSDPGTVQYF.